This T cell receptor beta chain was obtained from a study of somatic mutations in cytotoxic T cells in rheumatoid arthritis. Study conclusions and caveats: The study found no significant difference in CD8+ T-cell clonality between rheumatoid arthritis patients and age-matched healthy controls. For rheumatoid arthritis patients, CD8+ clonality increased with age, whereas it did not in healthy controls. Which antigens the expanded CD8+ clones targeted was unknown.

The data were produced by immunoSEQ multiplex PCR, yet TCRdb's version contains in-frame clones alone and is incomplete. The repertoire consists of 18,000 or so clones, with over 75% occurring once and the leading ten covering about 9%. Regarding this clone: No antigen is known for it.

Germline-derived CDR1 and CDR2 are SGDLS and YYNGEE. The CDR3 loop spans 15 amino acids. V lost 3 bases and J 2 bases, leaving 14 bases between the germline ends. The sample comprised CD8+ T cells sorted from blood. The genes are TRBV9 and TRBJ1-2; possible D gene TRBD1, 5 bases. This clonotype was sampled from an adult with rheumatoid arthritis. The DNA of the CDR3 is TGTGCCAGCAGCGGGCCCTTGACAGCGAACTATGGCTACACCTTC. It is translated as CASSGPLTANYGYTF.